The sequence of this TCR beta chain was determined in a study of response to subunit inactivated influenza vaccine. Study findings and constraints: The authors offered the suggestion that each seasonal influenza vaccination recruits few new T cells.

Trimming left V 1 base short and J 6 bases short, with 14 bases between. The CDR3 loop spans 14 amino acids. The germline V gene encodes CDR1 SGHKS and CDR2 YYEKEE (reference sequence). Concerning this clonotype: Its antigen is still unknown.

TCRdb redid the calling of the RT-PCR reads with MiXCR, one entry per CDR3 protein. In the table there are hundreds of thousands of distinct CDR3 sequences, roughly 13% of which are singletons. The source of this sequence is a man between 50 and 59 years old who received an inactivated influenza vaccine. The source was PBMCs from blood, collected 14 to 15 days before vaccination. This chain links TRBV5-5 with TRBJ2-7; tentative D call: TRBD1 (6 bases). The CDR3 DNA follows: TGTGCCAGCAGCTTGTCGGACAGATCAGGCGAGCAGTACTTC. It specifies CASSLSDRSGEQYF.